The clone carrying this T cell receptor beta chain appeared a few times. Its antigen is still unknown. Specified treatment: oral pan-JAK inhibitor, 5-10 mg twice daily. The sample originates from a study of CD8+ T cells in alopecia areata. General observations from the study: Administration of tofacitinib significantly diminished scalp clonality and expanded CD8+ clones within the top 100.

Germline CDR1 and CDR2: SQVTM and ANQGSEA. V was shortened by 3 bases and J by 6 bases, with 10 bases between the two germline ends. The CDR3 is 12 amino acids. Following RNA extraction, reverse transcription yielded cDNA that acted as the sequencing template. Sequencing used immunoSEQ multiplex PCR; TCRdb keeps in-frame clones, though not all of them. This table has about 210,000 clones, roughly 64% appearing once. The chain joins TRBV29-1 to TRBJ2-3, with a weak D call TRBD1 (5 bases). This specimen was CD4+ T cells sorted from blood, taken at week 4, from a patient treated with tofacitinib. The source is a human donor with alopecia areata. Written as DNA, the CDR3 is TGCAGCGTTGATAGGGGCGGCGATACGCAGTATTTT. It is translated as CSVDRGGDTQYF.